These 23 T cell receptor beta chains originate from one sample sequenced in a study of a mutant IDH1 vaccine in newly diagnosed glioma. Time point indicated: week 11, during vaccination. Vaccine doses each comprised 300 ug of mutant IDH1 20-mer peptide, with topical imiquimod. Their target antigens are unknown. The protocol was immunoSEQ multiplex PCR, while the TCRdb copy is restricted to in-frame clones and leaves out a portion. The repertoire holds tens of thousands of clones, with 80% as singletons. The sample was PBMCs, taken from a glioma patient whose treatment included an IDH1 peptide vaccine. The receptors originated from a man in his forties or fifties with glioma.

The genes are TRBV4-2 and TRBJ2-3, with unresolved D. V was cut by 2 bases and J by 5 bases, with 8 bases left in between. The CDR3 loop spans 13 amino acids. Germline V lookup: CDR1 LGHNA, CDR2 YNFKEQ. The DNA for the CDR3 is TGTGCCAGCAGCCAAACCCCGGGAGATACGCAGTATTTT. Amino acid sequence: CASSQTPGDTQYF.

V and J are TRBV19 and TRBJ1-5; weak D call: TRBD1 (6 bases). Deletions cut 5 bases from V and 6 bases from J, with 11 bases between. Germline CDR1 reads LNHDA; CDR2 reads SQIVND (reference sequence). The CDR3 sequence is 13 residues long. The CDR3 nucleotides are TGTGCCAGTAGTCTGACAGGAGGTCAGCCCCAGCATTTT. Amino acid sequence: CASSLTGGQPQHF.

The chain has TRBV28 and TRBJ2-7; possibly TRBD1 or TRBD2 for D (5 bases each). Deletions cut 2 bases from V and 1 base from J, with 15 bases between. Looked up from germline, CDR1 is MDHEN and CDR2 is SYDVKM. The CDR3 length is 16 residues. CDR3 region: CASSLRRAEGSYEQYF. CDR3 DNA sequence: TGTGCCAGCAGTTTACGCAGGGCCGAGGGATCCTACGAGCAGTACTTC.

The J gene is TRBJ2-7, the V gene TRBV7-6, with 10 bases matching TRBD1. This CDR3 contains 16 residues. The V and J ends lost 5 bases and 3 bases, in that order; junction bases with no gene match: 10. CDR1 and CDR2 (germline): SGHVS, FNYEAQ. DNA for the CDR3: TGTGCCAGCAGCCCAGGGACCGGGACAGGGGACTACGAGCAGTACTTC. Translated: CASSPGTGTGDYEQYF.

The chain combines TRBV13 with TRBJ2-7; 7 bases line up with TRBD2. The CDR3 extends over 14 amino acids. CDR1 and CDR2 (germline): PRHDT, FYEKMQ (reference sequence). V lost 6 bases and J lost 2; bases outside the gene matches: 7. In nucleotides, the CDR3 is TGTGCCAGCAGTGGCGCGGGGGAAACCTACGAGCAGTACTTC. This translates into CASSGAGETYEQYF. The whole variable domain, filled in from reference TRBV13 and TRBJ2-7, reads AAGVIQSPRHLIKEKRETATLKCYPIPRHDTVYWYQQGPGQDPQFLISFYEKMQSDKGSIPDRFSAQQFSDYHSELNMSSLELGDSALYFCASSGAGETYEQYFGPGTRLTVT.

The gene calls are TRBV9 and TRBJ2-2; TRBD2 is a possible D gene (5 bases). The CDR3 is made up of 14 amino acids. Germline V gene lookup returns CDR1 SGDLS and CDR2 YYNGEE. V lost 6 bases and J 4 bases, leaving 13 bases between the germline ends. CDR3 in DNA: TGTGCCAGCACCCCGGGGTGGTCCACCGGGGAGCTGTTTTTT. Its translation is CASTPGWSTGELFF.

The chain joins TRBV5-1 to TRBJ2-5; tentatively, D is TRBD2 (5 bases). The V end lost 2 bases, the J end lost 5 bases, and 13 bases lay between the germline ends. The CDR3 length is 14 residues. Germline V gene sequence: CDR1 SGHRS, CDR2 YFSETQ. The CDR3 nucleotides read TGCGCCAGCAGCTTCAGGAATAGCGCGGAGACCCAGTACTTC. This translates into CASSFRNSAETQYF.

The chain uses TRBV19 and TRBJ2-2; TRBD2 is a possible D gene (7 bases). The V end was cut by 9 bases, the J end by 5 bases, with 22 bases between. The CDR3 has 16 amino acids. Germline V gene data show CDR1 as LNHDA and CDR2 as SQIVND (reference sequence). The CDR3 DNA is TGTGCCAGCACAGAAACAGGGACTACCTTGACCGGGGAGCTGTTTTTT. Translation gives CASTETGTTLTGELFF.

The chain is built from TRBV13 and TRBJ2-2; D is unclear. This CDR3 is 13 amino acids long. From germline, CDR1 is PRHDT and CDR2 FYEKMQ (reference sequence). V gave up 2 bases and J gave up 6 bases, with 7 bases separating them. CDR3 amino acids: CASSLTRAGELFF. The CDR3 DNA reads TGTGCCAGCAGCTTAACACGAGCCGGGGAGCTGTTTTTT.

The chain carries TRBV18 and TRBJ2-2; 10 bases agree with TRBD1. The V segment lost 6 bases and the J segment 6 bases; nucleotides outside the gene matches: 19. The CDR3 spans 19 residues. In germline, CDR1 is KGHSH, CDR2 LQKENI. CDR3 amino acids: CASSSTPGQGHDRPGELFF. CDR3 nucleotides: TGTGCCAGCTCTAGTACGCCGGGACAGGGGCACGATAGGCCCGGGGAGCTGTTTTTT.

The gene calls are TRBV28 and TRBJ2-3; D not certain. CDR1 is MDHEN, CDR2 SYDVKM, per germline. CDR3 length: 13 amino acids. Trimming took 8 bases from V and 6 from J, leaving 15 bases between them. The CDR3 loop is CASVWSASDTQYF. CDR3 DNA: TGTGCCAGCGTGTGGAGCGCGTCTGATACGCAGTATTTT.

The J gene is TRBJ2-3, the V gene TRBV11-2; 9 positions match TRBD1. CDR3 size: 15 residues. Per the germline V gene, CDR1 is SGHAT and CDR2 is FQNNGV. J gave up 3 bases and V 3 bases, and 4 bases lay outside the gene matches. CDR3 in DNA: TGTGCCAGCAGCTTTTCGGGACAGGGTACAGATACGCAGTATTTT. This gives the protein CASSFSGQGTDTQYF.

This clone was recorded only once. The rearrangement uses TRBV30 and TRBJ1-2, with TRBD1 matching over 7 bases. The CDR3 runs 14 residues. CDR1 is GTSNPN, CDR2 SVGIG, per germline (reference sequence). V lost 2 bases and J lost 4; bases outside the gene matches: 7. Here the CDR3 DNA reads TGTGCCTGGAGTAAAGGGGGCGACTCCTATGGCTACACCTTC. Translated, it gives CAWSKGGDSYGYTF.

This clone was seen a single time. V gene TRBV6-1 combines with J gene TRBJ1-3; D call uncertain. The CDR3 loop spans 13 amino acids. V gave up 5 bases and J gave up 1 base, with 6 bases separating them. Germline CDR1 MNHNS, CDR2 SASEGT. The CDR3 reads CASSHPSGNTIYF. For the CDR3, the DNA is TGTGCCAGCAGTCACCCGTCTGGAAACACCATATATTTT.

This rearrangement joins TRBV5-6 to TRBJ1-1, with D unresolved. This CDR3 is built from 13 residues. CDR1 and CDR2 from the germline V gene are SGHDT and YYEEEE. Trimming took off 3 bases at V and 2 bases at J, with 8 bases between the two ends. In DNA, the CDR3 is TGTGCCAGCAGCTCAGGACTTAACACTGAAGCTTTCTTT. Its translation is CASSSGLNTEAFF.

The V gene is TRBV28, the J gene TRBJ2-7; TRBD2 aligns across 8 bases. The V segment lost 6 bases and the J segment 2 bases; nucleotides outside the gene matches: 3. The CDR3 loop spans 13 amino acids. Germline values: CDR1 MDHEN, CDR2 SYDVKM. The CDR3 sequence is CASRRGLAYEQYF. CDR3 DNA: TGTGCCAGCAGGCGGGGACTAGCCTACGAGCAGTACTTC.

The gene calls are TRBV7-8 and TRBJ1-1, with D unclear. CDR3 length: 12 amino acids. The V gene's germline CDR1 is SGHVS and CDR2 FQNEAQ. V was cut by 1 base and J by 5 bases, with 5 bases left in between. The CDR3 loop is CASSLVSTEAFF. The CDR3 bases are TGTGCCAGCAGCTTAGTTAGTACTGAAGCTTTCTTT.

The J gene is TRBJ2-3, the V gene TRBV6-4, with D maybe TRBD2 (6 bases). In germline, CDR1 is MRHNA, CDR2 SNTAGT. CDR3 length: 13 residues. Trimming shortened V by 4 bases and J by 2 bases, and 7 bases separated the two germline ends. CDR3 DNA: TGTGCCAGCAGTGCGGGAGCCACAGATACGCAGTATTTT. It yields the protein CASSAGATDTQYF.

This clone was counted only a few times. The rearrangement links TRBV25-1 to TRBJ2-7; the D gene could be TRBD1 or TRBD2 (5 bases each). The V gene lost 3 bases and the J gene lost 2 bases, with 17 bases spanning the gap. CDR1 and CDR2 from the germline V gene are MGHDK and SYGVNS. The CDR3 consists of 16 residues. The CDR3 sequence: CASSDDLGTETYEQYF. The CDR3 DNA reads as TGTGCCAGCAGTGATGATCTGGGGACGGAGACCTACGAGCAGTACTTC.

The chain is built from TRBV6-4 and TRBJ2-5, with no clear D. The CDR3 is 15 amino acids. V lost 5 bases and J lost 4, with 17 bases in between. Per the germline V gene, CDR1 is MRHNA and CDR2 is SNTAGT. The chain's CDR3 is CASSFLTQPGETQYF. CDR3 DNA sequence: TGTGCCAGCAGTTTCCTGACTCAGCCCGGAGAGACCCAGTACTTC.

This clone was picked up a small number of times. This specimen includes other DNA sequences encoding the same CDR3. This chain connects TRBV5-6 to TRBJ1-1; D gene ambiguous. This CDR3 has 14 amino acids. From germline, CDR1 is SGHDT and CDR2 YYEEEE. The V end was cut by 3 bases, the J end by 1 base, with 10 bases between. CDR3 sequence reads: CASSSQGRNTEAFF. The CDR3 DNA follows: TGTGCCAGCAGCTCGCAAGGCCGGAACACTGAAGCTTTCTTT.

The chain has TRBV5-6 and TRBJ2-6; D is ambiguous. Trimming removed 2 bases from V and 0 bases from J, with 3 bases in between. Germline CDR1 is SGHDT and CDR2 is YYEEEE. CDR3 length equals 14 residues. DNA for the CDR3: TGTGCCAGCAGCTTCGGCTCTGGGGCCAACGTCCTGACTTTC. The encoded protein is CASSFGSGANVLTF. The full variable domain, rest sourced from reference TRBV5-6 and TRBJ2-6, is DAGVTQSPTHLIKTRGQQVTLRCSPKSGHDTVSWYQQALGQGPQFIFQYYEEEERQRGNFPDRFSGHQFPNYSSELNVNALLLGDSALYLCASSFGSGANVLTFGAGSRLTVL.

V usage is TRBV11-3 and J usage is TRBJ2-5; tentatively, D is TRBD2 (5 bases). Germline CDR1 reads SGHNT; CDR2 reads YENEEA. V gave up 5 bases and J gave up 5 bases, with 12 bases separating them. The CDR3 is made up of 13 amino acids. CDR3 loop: CASSKRVAETQYF. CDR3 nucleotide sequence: TGTGCCAGCAGCAAAAGAGTAGCGGAGACCCAGTACTTC. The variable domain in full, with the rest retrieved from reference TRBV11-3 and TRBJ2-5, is EAGVVQSPRYKIIEKKQPVAFWCNPISGHNTLYWYLQNLGQGPELLIRYENEEAVDDSQLPKDRFSAERLKGVDSTLKIQPAELGDSAVYLCASSKRVAETQYFGPGTRLLVL.